A single sample is the source of the 9 T cell receptor beta chains below, sequenced in a study of OX40 agonist ivuxolimab in advanced cancers. Here immunoSEQ multiplex PCR was the method, and the copy in TCRdb shows in-frame clones only, minus some. The sample records approximately 48,000 clones, 60% to 80% being singletons. The sequenced sample was CD4+ or CD8+ T cells sorted from blood, obtained in a trial of the OX40 agonist ivuxolimab. These receptors were obtained from an adult with an advanced solid tumor such as melanoma, head and neck, liver or kidney cancer.

The rearrangement uses TRBV19 and TRBJ2-7, with a possible D match to TRBD2 (6 bases). The V gene lost 3 bases and the J gene lost 2 bases, with 23 bases spanning the gap. CDR1 and CDR2 (germline): LNHDA, SQIVND (reference sequence). CDR3 size: 18 residues. DNA of the CDR3: TGTGCCAGTAGTATGGCGGGGACGAGCGCCTCTGGGGCCTACGAGCAGTACTTC. Translating gives CASSMAGTSASGAYEQYF.

This chain links TRBV5-1 with TRBJ2-5; 8 positions match TRBD2. The CDR3 runs 18 residues. Germline CDR1 SGHRS, CDR2 YFSETQ. V lost 0 bases to trimming and J lost 4 bases; unmatched junction nucleotides: 14. The CDR3 coding sequence is TGCGCCAGCAGCTTGGGCCGGGAGGGGAAGAACCCGGTAGAGACCCAGTACTTC. Amino acids: CASSLGREGKNPVETQYF. Full variable domain (outside the CDR3, taken from reference TRBV5-1 and TRBJ2-5): KAGVTQTPRYLIKTRGQQVTLSCSPISGHRSVSWYQQTPGQGLQFLFEYFSETQRNKGNFPGRFSGRQFSNSRSEMNVSTLELGDSALYLCASSLGREGKNPVETQYFGPGTRLLVL.

The CDR3 here is CASSPRGGALAKNIQYF. CDR3 DNA: TGTGCCAGCAGTCCTAGAGGGGGGGCGCTAGCCAAAAACATTCAGTACTTC. The genes are TRBV7-9 and TRBJ2-4, with D possibly TRBD2 on 7 matching bases. The CDR3 has 17 residues. The germline V gene has CDR1 SEHNR and CDR2 FQNEAQ (reference sequence). V lost 6 bases to trimming and J lost 0 bases, with 18 bases between them.

Here the CDR3 DNA reads TGCAGCGTTGATGGGGGTGACGAGCAGTACTTC. This encodes CSVDGGDEQYF. The chain carries TRBV29-1 and TRBJ2-7; either TRBD1 or TRBD2 may supply D (5 bases each). This CDR3 comprises 11 residues. Germline CDR1 SQVTM, CDR2 ANQGSEA. V was cut by 3 bases and J by 5 bases, with 8 bases left in between.

The V call is TRBV4-1, the J call TRBJ2-3; maybe TRBD2 (6 bases). This CDR3 has 17 amino acids. CDR1 is MGHRA, CDR2 YSYEKL, per germline. The germline V and J ends were trimmed by 0 bases and 0 bases, with 13 bases remaining between them. CDR3 nucleotide sequence: TGCGCCAGCAGCCAAGATGGGGACTTGGGTAGCACAGATACGCAGTATTTT. As protein: CASSQDGDLGSTDTQYF.

The chain has TRBV27 and TRBJ1-5, with D hard to call. Germline values: CDR1 MNHEY, CDR2 SMNVEV (reference sequence). The CDR3 has 12 residues. V was shortened by 6 bases and J by 1 base, with 4 bases between the two germline ends. The CDR3 DNA reads as TGTGCCAGCAGGGGGAGCAATCAGCCCCAGCATTTT. Translating gives CASRGSNQPQHF.

The chain employs TRBV2 and TRBJ2-1, with 9 bases aligning to TRBD2. Germline trimming cut 6 bases from V and 4 bases from J; bases unmatched to any gene: 13. The CDR3 contains 17 residues. Germline values: CDR1 SNHLY, CDR2 FYNNEI. CDR3 sequence reads: CASSYSLPSGIYNEQFF. The CDR3 DNA sequence: TGTGCCAGCAGCTACTCCCTCCCTAGCGGGATTTACAATGAGCAGTTCTTC. Filled out from reference TRBV2 and TRBJ2-1, the complete variable domain reads EPEVTQTPSHQVTQMGQEVILRCVPISNHLYFYWYRQILGQKVEFLVSFYNNEISEKSEIFDDQFSVERPDGSNFTLKIRSTKLEDSAMYFCASSYSLPSGIYNEQFFGPGTRLTVL.

The chain uses TRBV10-2 and TRBJ2-7; D may match TRBD1 or TRBD2 (7 bases each). Germline V CDR1 and CDR2: WSHSY, SAAADI. The CDR3 totals 14 residues. V was shortened by 6 bases and J by 4 bases, with 16 bases between the two germline ends. CDR3 sequence: CASRRETGRYEQYF. DNA for the CDR3: TGCGCCAGCAGGCGGGAGACAGGGCGGTACGAGCAGTACTTC.

The V gene is TRBV5-1, the J gene TRBJ1-1; D is unclear. The germline V gene has CDR1 SGHRS and CDR2 YFSETQ. The germline V and J ends were trimmed by 0 bases and 2 bases, with 5 bases remaining between them. The CDR3 loop spans 13 amino acids. The CDR3 loop reads CASSLDTNTEAFF. The CDR3 coding sequence is TGCGCCAGCAGCTTGGACACTAACACTGAAGCTTTCTTT.